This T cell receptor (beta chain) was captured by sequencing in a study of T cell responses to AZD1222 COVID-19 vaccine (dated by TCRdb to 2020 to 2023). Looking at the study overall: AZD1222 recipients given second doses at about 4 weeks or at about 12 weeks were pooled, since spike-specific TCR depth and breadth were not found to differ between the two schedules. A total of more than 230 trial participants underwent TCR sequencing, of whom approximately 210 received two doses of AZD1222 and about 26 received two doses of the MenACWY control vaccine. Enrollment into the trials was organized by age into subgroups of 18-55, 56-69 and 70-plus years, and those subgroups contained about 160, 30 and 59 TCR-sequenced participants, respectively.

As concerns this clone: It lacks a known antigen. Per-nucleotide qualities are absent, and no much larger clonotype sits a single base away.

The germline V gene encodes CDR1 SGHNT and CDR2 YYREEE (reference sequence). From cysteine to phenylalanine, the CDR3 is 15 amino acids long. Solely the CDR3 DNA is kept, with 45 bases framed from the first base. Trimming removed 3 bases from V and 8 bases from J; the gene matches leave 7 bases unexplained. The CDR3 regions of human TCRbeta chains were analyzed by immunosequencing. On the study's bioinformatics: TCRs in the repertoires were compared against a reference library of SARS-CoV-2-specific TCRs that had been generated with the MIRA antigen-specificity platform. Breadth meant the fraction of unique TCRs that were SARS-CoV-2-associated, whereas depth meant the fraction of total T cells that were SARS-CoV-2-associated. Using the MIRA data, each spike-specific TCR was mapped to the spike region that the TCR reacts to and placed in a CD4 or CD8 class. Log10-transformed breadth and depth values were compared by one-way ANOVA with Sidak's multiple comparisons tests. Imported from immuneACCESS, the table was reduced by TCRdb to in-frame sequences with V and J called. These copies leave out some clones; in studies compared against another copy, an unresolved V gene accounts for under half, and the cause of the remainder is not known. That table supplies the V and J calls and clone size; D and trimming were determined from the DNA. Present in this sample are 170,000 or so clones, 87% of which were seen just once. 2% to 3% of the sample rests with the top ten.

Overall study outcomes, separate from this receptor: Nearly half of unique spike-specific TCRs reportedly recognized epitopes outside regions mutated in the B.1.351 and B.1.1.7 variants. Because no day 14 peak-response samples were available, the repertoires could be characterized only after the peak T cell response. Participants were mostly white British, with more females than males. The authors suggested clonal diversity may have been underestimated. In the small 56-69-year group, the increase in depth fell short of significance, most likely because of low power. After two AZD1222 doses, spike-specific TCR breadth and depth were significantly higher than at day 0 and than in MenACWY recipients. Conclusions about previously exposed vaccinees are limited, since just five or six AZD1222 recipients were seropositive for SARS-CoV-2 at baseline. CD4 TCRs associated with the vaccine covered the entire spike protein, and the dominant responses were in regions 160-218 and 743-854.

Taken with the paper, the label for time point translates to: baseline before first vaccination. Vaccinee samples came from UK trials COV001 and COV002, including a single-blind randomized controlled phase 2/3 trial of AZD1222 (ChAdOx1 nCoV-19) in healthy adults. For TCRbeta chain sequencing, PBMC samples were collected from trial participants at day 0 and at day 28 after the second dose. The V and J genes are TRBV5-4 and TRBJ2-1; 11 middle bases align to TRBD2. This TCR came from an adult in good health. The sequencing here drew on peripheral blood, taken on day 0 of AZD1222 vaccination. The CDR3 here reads CASSWRTSGFDEQFF. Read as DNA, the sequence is TGTGCCAGCAGCTGGCGGACTAGCGGGTTCGATGAGCAGTTCTTC.